The clone carrying this T cell receptor (beta chain) has just a few counts. As yet, its antigen is unknown. CDR1 and CDR2 from the germline V gene are MNHEY and SVGEGT. CDR3 length: 12 residues. V was clipped by 8 bases and J by 5 bases, with 12 bases between them. TCRdb reprocessed the reads with MiXCR, giving one entry per CDR3 protein. The table shows around 300,000 distinct CDR3 sequences, with 20% to 30% occurring only once. The data stem from a study of T cell repertoires in cytomegalovirus infection. Study conclusions and caveats: Individuals carrying CMV plus the relevant HLA were identified by cumulative frequency of public TCR beta families. Ex vivo responses were dominated by HLA-C-restricted CMV-specific TCR beta clonotypes.

This receptor was obtained from a human donor in good health (CMV status not recorded). Some clones in this sample may be carry-over from other donors' samples. The chain carries TRBV6-2 or TRBV6-3 and TRBJ2-5; unclear D gene. Sequencing used PBMCs. CDR3 DNA sequence: TGTGCCAGCGTGGGGTTGCGGGAGACCCAGTACTTC. Residues: CASVGLRETQYF.